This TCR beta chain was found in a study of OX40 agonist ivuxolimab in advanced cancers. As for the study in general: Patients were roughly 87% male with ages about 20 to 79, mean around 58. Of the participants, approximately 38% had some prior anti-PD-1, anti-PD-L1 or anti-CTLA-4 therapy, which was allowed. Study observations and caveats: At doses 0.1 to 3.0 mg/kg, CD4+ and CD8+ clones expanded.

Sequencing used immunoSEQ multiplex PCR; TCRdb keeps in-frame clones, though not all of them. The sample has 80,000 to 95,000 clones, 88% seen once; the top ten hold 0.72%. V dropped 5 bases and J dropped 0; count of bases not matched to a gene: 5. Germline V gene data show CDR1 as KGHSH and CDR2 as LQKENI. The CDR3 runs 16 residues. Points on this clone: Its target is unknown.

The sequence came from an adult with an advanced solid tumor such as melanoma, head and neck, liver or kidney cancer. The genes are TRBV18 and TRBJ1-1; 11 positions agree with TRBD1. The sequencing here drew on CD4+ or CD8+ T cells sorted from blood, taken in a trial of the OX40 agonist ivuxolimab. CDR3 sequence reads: CASSGDRGALNTEAFF. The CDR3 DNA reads TGTGCCAGCTCAGGGGACAGGGGGGCCCTGAACACTGAAGCTTTCTTT. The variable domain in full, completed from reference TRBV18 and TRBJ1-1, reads NAGVMQNPRHLVRRRGQEARLRCSPMKGHSHVYWYRQLPEEGLKFMVYLQKENIIDESGMPKERFSAEFPKEGPSILRIQQVVRGDSAAYFCASSGDRGALNTEAFFGQGTRLTVV.